The 8 T cell receptor beta chains below were found in one sample sequenced in a study of blood T cell repertoires in COVID-19. This table comes from immunoSEQ multiplex PCR, and its TCRdb copy is limited to in-frame clones, with some not included. Here the sample spans 150,000 or so clones, 70% to 90% being singletons. The sample taken for sequencing was peripheral blood. The receptors derive from a woman in her sixties with COVID-19, enrolled during active disease.

The rearrangement links TRBV9 to TRBJ2-3; 13 bases are a match to TRBD2. Germline assignment: CDR1 SGDLS and CDR2 YYNGEE. The CDR3 totals 17 residues. Losses at the gene ends were 3 bases for V and 4 bases for J; bases not matched to a gene: 8. CDR3 residues: CASSAEIGLAGADTQYF. The CDR3 DNA reads TGTGCCAGCAGCGCCGAAATAGGACTAGCGGGGGCAGATACGCAGTATTTT.

The chain uses TRBV13 and TRBJ2-7; D remains ambiguous. The CDR3 has 14 residues. V shed 4 bases and J shed 0 bases, with 10 bases lying between them. Germline V lookup: CDR1 PRHDT, CDR2 FYEKMQ (reference sequence). CDR3 sequence: CASSSPLFSYEQYF. CDR3 bases: TGTGCCAGCAGCTCTCCCCTTTTCTCCTACGAGCAGTACTTC.

DNA of the CDR3: TGCAGCGTTACACAGTCAGATACGCAGTATTTT. Translating gives CSVTQSDTQYF. The chain links TRBV29-1 to TRBJ2-3; D remains ambiguous. CDR3 length: 11 amino acids. Germline CDR1 SQVTM, CDR2 ANQGSEA. Trimming stripped 5 bases from V and 4 bases from J, with 7 bases between.

The rearrangement joins TRBV24-1 to TRBJ1-6, with 11 bases aligning to TRBD1. V shed 6 bases, J shed 9 bases, and the junction held 3 bases outside the gene matches. This CDR3 comprises 14 residues. CDR1 is KGHDR and CDR2 is SFDVKD in the germline V gene. CDR3 sequence (DNA): TGTGCCACCAGTAAGGGACAGGGGGGTTCACCCCTCCACTTT. Protein: CATSKGQGGSPLHF.

J is TRBJ2-3 and V is TRBV13; 7 bases map to TRBD1. The CDR3 covers 15 residues. The germline V gene encodes CDR1 PRHDT and CDR2 FYEKMQ (reference sequence). The V segment lost 3 bases and the J segment 3 bases; nucleotides outside the gene matches: 6. The DNA of the CDR3 is TGTGCCAGCAGCTTTAACCAGGGGGTGACAGATACGCAGTATTTT. Protein sequence: CASSFNQGVTDTQYF.

The chain links TRBV6-5 to TRBJ1-5; D is unresolved. The V gene's germline CDR1 is MNHEY and CDR2 SVGAGI. CDR3 length: 15 residues. V was shortened by 5 bases and J by 1 base, with 12 bases between the two germline ends. CDR3 DNA sequence: TGTGCCAGCAGTAGGACGTCGGGGAGCAATCAGCCCCAGCATTTT. It specifies CASSRTSGSNQPQHF.

Points on this clone: In this CDR3 the conserved last residue, phenylalanine or tryptophan, is missing, so a read error is likely. No DNA is shown, since the ends of the CDR3 on it are uncertain; the CDR3 is the one TCRdb lists. The genes are TRBV24-1 and TRBJ2-7; the tabulated D call, TRBD1, remains unverified against the DNA. The CDR3 numbers 8 amino acids, ends counted. The germline gives CDR1 KGHDR, CDR2 SFDVKD. CDR3 loop: CARRTAPT.

V gene TRBV19 combines with J gene TRBJ2-1; the match to TRBD2 covers 15 bases. CDR1 and CDR2 (germline): LNHDA, SQIVND (reference sequence). This CDR3 region has 16 residues. The ends lost 5 bases at V and 7 bases at J; junction bases unmatched: 6. The CDR3 DNA follows: TGTGCCAGTAGTTGGACTAGCGGGGGGGCCGGGAATGAGCAGTTCTTC. This gives the protein CASSWTSGGAGNEQFF.